These T cell receptor beta chains were read from a single sample in a study of blood T cell repertoires in COVID-19. Measured with immunoSEQ multiplex PCR; TCRdb has only the in-frame clones, and not every one. The profile shows 160,000 or so clones, about 86% of them singletons. The specimen was peripheral blood. The source of these receptors is a woman in her 70s with COVID-19, enrolled during active disease. CDR3s include the opening cysteine and the closing phenylalanine or tryptophan. The D gene is left open where the match is weak. Clone size is given for some rows only: seen once, a few or many times, or a class if the clone is expanded.

TRBJ1-4 | TRBD1 | NA | TRBV9 | CASSPQTGLSTEKLFF | TGTGCCAGCAGCCCCCAGACAGGGCTCTCGACTGAAAAACTGTTTTTT
TRBJ1-1 | NA | NA | TRBV3-1/TRBV3-2 | CASSPGRGTNTEAFF | TGTGCCAGCAGCCCCGGACGGGGAACTAACACTGAAGCTTTCTTT
TRBJ1-5 | NA | NA | TRBV6-1 | CASSDQGTHSNQPQHF | TGTGCCAGCAGTGATCAGGGGACCCATAGCAATCAGCCCCAGCATTTT
TRBJ1-4 | NA | NA | TRBV4-1 | CASSQNIITSGEKLFF | TGCGCCAGCAGCCAAAACATTATCACCAGCGGTGAAAAACTGTTTTTT
TRBJ2-5 | NA | NA | TRBV14 | CASRSTGRGETQYF | TGTGCCAGCAGGTCCACAGGGAGGGGAGAGACCCAGTACTTC
TRBJ2-7 | TRBD2 | NA | TRBV19 | CASSIERGHSYEQYF | TGTGCCAGTAGTATTGAGCGGGGGCACTCCTACGAGCAGTACTTC
TRBJ1-5 | NA | NA | TRBV30 | CAWSVWGGNQPQHF | TGTGCCTGGAGTGTATGGGGAGGGAATCAGCCCCAGCATTTT
TRBJ1-3 | TRBD1 | NA | TRBV4-1 | CASSQEPSRGSGNTIYF | TGCGCCAGCAGCCAAGAGCCGTCCAGGGGGTCTGGAAACACCATATATTTT
TRBJ2-7 | NA | few | TRBV7-7 | CASSLDSGDYYEQYF | TGTGCTAGCAGCTTGGATTCAGGGGACTACTACGAGCAGTACTTC
TRBJ1-1 | TRBD1 | NA | TRBV24-1 | CATSDPGDSSEAFF | TGTGCCACCAGTGATCCCGGGGACAGTTCTGAAGCTTTCTTT
TRBJ2-3 | NA | NA | TRBV2 | CASSDVYTDTQYF | TGTGCCAGCAGTGATGTTTACACAGATACGCAGTATTTT
TRBJ1-3 | NA | few | TRBV14 | CASSQGRGAFGNTIYF | TGTGCCAGCAGCCAAGGTCGGGGGGCTTTTGGAAACACCATATATTTT
TRBJ2-2 | NA | NA | TRBV3-1/TRBV3-2 | CASSRLGGSTGELFF | TGTGCCAGCAGCCGCCTCGGGGGTTCCACCGGGGAGCTGTTTTTT
TRBJ1-2 | NA | NA | TRBV5-1 | CASSLVGNYGYTF | TGCGCCAGCAGCTTGGTCGGGAACTATGGCTACACCTTC
TRBJ2-7 | TRBD2 | NA | TRBV18 | CASSPSLTSGDYEQYF | TGTGCCAGCTCACCAAGCTTGACTAGCGGGGACTACGAGCAGTACTTC
TRBJ1-5 | NA | few | TRBV18 | CASSPPGGENNQPQHF | TGTGCCAGCTCACCCCCGGGGGGGGAGAACAATCAGCCCCAGCATTTT
TRBJ1-2 | NA | once | TRBV5-1 | CASSISRGLSSYGYTF | TGCGCCAGCAGCATAAGCAGGGGTTTAAGTAGCTATGGCTACACCTTC
TRBJ1-2 | NA | NA | TRBV19 | CASSIDPAAGWINYGYTF | TGTGCCAGTAGTATAGACCCCGCGGCAGGGTGGATAAACTATGGCTACACCTTC
TRBJ2-3 | TRBD2 | NA | TRBV5-1 | CASSEGLGTDTQYF | TGCGCCAGCAGCGAGGGACTAGGCACAGATACGCAGTATTTT
TRBJ1-2 | TRBD1 | NA | TRBV2 | CASRIQGEGGQGYTF | TGTGCCAGCAGAATACAGGGGGAGGGCGGCCAAGGCTACACCTTC
TRBJ2-2 | TRBD2 | once | TRBV9 | CASSAGLAGTGELFF | TGTGCCAGCAGCGCCGGACTAGCGGGCACCGGGGAGCTGTTTTTT
TRBJ1-1 | TRBD1 | NA | TRBV3-1/TRBV3-2 | CASSRRTNRGLPEAFF | TGTGCCAGCAGCCGCAGAACTAACAGGGGGCTGCCTGAAGCTTTCTTT
TRBJ2-5 | TRBD2 | NA | TRBV6-1 | CASSEGILAGFGETQYF | TGTGCCAGCAGTGAAGGAATACTAGCGGGGTTTGGGGAGACCCAGTACTTC
TRBJ2-3 | TRBD2 | NA | TRBV24-1 | CATSDNMGGGSTDTQYF | TGTGCCACCAGTGATAATATGGGCGGGGGGAGCACAGATACGCAGTATTTT
TRBJ1-2 | TRBD1 | NA | TRBV28 | CASSSEGQGVSGYTF | TGTGCCAGCAGTTCAGAGGGACAGGGGGTCTCTGGCTACACCTTC
TRBJ2-7 | TRBD2 | NA | TRBV28 | CASSQPGTSGGANYEQYF | TGTGCCAGCAGTCAGCCCGGGACTAGCGGGGGGGCTAACTACGAGCAGTACTTC
TRBJ2-5 | TRBD1 | few | TRBV29-1 | CSVVGQEETQYF | TGCAGCGTCGTCGGACAGGAGGAGACCCAGTACTTC
TRBJ1-1 | NA | few | TRBV18 | CASSPLRENTEAFF | TGTGCCAGCTCTCCGCTTCGGGAGAACACTGAAGCTTTCTTT
TRBJ1-6 | NA | NA | TRBV27 | CASRLEPGSPLHF | TGTGCCAGCAGACTAGAACCAGGTTCACCCCTCCACTTT
TRBJ1-2 | NA | few | TRBV7-2 | CASSPPRGTGYTF | TGTGCCAGCAGCCCCCCCAGGGGTACTGGCTACACCTTC
TRBJ1-2 | TRBD1 | NA | TRBV20-1 | CSASIRGPYGYTF | TGCAGTGCTAGTATCAGGGGGCCCTATGGCTACACCTTC
TRBJ1-1 | NA | NA | TRBV12-3/TRBV12-4 | CASSFSGAEAFF | TGTGCCAGCAGTTTTAGCGGGGCTGAAGCTTTCTTT
TRBJ2-7 | NA | once | TRBV29-1 | CSGRDSLSYEQYF | TGCAGCGGCCGAGACTCCCTATCTTACGAGCAGTACTTC
TRBJ2-1 | NA | NA | TRBV18 | CASSPRVVHTIPPWNEQFF | TGTGCCAGCTCACCAAGAGTGGTTCACACTATACCCCCTTGGAATGAGCAGTTCTTC
TRBJ1-1 | NA | NA | TRBV5-1 | CASSLDRQVNTEAFF | TGCGCCAGCAGCTTGGATCGGCAGGTGAACACTGAAGCTTTCTTT
TRBJ1-5 | NA | NA | TRBV3-1/TRBV3-2 | CASSQGGSNQPQHF | TGTGCCAGCAGCCAAGGCGGCAGCAATCAGCCCCAGCATTTT
TRBJ1-6 | NA | NA | TRBV11-2 | CASSSKTPGNSPLHF | TGTGCCAGCAGCTCGAAGACCCCCGGGAATTCACCCCTCCACTTT
TRBJ2-7 | TRBD1 | NA | TRBV7-2 | CASSLAGTGDYEQYF | TGTGCCAGCAGCTTAGCGGGGACAGGGGACTACGAGCAGTACTTC
TRBJ1-4 | NA | NA | TRBV3-1/TRBV3-2 | CASSLAGEKLFF | TGTGCCAGCAGCCTCGCCGGTGAAAAACTGTTTTTT
TRBJ1-1 | TRBD1 | NA | TRBV9 | CASSASGQEGSEAFF | TGTGCCAGCAGCGCCTCGGGACAGGAGGGGAGTGAAGCTTTCTTT